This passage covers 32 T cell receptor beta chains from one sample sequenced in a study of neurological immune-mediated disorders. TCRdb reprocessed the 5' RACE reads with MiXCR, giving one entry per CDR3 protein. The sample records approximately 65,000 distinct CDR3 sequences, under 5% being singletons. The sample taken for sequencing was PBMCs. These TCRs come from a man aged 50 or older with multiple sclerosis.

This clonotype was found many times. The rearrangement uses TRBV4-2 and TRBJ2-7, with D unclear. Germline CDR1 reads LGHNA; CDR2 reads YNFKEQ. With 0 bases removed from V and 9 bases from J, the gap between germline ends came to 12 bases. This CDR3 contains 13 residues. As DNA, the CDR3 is TGTGCCAGCAGCCAAGACTCGGCCGTACGGCAGTACTTC. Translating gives CASSQDSAVRQYF.

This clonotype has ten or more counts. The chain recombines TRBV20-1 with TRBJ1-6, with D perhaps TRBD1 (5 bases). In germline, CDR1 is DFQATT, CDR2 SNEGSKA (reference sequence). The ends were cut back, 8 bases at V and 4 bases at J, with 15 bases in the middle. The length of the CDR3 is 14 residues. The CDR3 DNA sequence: TGCAGTCCCCGACGACAGTCTTATAATTCACCCCTCCACTTT. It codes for CSPRRQSYNSPLHF.

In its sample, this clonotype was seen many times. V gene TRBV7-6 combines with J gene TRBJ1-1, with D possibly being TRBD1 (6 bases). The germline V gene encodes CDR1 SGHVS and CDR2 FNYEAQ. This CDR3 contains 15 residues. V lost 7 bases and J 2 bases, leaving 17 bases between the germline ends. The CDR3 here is CASIGQPTINTEAFF. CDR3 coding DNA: TGTGCCAGCATAGGACAGCCGACCATTAACACTGAAGCTTTCTTT.

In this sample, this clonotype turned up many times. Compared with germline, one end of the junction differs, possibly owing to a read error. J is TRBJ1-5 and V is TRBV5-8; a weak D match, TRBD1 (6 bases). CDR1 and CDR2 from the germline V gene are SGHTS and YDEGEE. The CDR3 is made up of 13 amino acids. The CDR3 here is CASSFGSTGPQNF. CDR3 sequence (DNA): TGTGCCAGCAGCTTCGGATCAACAGGGCCCCAGAATTTT.

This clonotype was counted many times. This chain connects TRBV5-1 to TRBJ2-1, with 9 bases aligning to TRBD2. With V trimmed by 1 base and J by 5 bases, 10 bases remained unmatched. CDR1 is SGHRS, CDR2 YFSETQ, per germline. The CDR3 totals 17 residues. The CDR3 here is CASSLPGGGGENNEQFF. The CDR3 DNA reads TGCGCCAGCAGCTTGCCCGGGGGCGGGGGGGAGAACAATGAGCAGTTCTTC.

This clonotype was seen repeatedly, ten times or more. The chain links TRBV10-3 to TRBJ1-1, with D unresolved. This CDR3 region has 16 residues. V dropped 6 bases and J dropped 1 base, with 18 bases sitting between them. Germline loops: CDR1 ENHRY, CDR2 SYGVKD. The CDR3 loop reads CAIRGNTGSTNTEAFF. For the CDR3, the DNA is TGTGCCATCAGAGGCAATACCGGGTCGACGAACACTGAAGCTTTCTTT.

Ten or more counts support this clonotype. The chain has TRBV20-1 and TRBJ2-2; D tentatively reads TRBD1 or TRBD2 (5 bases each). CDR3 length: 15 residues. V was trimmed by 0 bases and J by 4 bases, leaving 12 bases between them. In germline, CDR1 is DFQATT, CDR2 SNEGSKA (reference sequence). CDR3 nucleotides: TGCAGTGCTAGAGATGGGGCTAGCAGCACCGGGGAGCTGTTTTTT. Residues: CSARDGASSTGELFF.

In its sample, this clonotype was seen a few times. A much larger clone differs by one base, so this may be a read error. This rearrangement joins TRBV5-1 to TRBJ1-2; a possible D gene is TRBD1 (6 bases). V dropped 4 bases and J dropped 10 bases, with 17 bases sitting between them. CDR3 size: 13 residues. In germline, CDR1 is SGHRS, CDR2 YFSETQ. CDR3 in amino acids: CASSPKTGLNYTF. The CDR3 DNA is TGCGCCAGCAGCCCAAAGACAGGTTTAAACTACACCTTC.

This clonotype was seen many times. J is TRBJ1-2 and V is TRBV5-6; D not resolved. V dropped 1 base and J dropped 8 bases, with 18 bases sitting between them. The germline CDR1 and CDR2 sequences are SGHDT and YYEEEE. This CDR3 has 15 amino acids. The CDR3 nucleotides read TGTGCCAGCAGCTTGAAGAACCCATTCCAGGAAGGCTACACCTTC. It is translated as CASSLKNPFQEGYTF.

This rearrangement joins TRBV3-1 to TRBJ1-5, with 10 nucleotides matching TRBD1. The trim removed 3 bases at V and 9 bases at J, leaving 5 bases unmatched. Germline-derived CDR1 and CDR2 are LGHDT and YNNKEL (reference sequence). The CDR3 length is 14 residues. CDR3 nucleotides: TGTGCCAGCAGCCAGGGACAGGGGCGTGCGCCCCAGCATTTT. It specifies CASSQGQGRAPQHF.

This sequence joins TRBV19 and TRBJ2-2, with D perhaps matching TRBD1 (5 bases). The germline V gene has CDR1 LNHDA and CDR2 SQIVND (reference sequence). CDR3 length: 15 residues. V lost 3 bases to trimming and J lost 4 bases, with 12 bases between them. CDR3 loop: CASSMGRQITGELFF. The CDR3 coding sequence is TGTGCCAGTAGTATGGGTCGACAGATCACCGGGGAGCTGTTTTTT.

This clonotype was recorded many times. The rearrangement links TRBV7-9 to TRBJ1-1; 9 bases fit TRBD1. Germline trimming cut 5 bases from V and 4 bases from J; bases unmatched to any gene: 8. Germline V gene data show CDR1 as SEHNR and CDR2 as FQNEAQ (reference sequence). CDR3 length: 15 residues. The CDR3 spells CASSNPGTGSTEAFF. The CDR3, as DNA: TGTGCCAGCAGCAATCCCGGGACAGGGAGCACTGAAGCTTTCTTT.

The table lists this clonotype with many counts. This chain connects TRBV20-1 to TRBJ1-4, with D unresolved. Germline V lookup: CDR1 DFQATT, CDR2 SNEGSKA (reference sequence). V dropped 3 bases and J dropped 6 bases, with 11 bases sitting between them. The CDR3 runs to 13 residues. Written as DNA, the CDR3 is TGCAGTGCTAGCCCCAGGTCCTATGAAAAACTGTTTTTT. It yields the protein CSASPRSYEKLFF.

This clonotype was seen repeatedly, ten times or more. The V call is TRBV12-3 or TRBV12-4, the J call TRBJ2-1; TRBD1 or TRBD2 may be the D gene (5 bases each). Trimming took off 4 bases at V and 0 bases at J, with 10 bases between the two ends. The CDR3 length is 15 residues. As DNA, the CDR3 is TGTGCCAGCAGTTCCGGGACGGTCTCCTACAATGAGCAGTTCTTC. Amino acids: CASSSGTVSYNEQFF.

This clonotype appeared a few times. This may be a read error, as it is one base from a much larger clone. CDR3 in DNA: TGCAGTGCTACGGATTGGGAAAGGGGTCAGCCCCAGCATTTT. Protein product: CSATDWERGQPQHF. This sequence joins TRBV20-1 and TRBJ1-5; tentatively, D is TRBD1 (5 bases). The germline CDR1 and CDR2 sequences are DFQATT and SNEGSKA (reference sequence). V was trimmed by 4 bases and J by 6 bases, leaving 16 bases between them. This CDR3 has 14 amino acids.

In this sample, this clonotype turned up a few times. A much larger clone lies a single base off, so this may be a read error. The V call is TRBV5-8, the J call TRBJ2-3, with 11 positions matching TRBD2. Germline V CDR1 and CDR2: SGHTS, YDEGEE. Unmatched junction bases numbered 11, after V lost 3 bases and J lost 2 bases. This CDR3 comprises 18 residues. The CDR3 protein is CASSWRLAGTINTDTQYF. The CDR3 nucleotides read TGTGCCAGCAGCTGGAGACTAGCGGGGACAATTAACACAGATACGCAGTATTTT.

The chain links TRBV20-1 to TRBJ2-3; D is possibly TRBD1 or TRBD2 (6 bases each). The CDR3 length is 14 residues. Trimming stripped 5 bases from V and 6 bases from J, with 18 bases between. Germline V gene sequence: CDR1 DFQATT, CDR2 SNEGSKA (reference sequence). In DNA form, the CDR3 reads TGCAGTGCTGGGATCATAGGGGGGCTGGATACGCAGTATTTT. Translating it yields CSAGIIGGLDTQYF.

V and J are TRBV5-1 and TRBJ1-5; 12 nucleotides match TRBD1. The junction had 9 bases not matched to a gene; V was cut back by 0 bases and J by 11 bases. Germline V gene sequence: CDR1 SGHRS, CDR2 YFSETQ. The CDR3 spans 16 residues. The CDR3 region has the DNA TGCGCCAGCAGCTTGGCTGGGACAGGGGGCCCGGGCGCCCAGCATTTT. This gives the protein CASSLAGTGGPGAQHF.

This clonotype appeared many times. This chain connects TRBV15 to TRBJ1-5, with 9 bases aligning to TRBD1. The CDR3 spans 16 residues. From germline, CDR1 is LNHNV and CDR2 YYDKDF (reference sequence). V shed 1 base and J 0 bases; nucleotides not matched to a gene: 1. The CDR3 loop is CATSRAGQGSNQPQHF. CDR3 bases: TGTGCCACCAGCAGAGCGGGACAGGGTAGCAATCAGCCCCAGCATTTT.

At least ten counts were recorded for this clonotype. CDR3 region: CASSLGQSSYEQYF. CDR3 bases: TGTGCCAGCAGCTTAGGCCAGAGCTCCTACGAGCAGTACTTC. The chain has TRBV7-9 and TRBJ2-7; D unresolved. This CDR3 contains 14 residues. The V end was cut by 1 base, the J end by 0 bases, with 7 bases between. Germline lookup yields CDR1 SEHNR and CDR2 FQNEAQ (reference sequence).

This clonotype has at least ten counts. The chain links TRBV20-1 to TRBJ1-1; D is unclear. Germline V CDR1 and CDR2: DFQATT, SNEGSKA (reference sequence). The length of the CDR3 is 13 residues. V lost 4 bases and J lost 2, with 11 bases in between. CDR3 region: CSAKVRINTEAFF. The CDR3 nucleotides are TGCAGTGCTAAGGTCAGGATAAACACTGAAGCTTTCTTT.

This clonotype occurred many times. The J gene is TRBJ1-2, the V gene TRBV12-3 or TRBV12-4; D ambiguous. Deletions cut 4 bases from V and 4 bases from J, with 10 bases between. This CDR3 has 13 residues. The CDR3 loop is CASSWYGSYGYTF. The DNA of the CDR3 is TGTGCCAGCAGTTGGTACGGATCCTATGGCTACACCTTC.

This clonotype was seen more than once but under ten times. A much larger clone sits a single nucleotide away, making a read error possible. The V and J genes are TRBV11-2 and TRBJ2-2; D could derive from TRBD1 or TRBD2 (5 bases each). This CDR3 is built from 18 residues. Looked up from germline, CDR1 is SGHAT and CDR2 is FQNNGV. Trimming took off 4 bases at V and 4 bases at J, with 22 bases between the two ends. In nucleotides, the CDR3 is TGTGCCAGCAGCTCTAGAAGGGACGGGGTAAACACCACCGGGGAGCTGTTTTTT. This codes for CASSSRRDGVNTTGELFF.

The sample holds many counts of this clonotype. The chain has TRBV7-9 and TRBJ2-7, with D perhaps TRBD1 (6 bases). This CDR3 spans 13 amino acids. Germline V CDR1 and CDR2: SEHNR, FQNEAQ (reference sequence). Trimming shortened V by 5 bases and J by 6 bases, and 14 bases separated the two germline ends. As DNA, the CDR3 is TGTGCCAGCAGCATCAACAGGGACGGCGAGCAGTACTTC. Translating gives CASSINRDGEQYF.

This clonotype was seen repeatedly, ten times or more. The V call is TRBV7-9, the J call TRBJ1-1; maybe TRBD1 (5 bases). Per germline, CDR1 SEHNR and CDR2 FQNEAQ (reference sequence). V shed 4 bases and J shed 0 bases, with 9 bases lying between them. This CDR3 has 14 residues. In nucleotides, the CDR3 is TGTGCCAGCAGCTCGGCCAGGGTGAACACTGAAGCTTTCTTT. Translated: CASSSARVNTEAFF.

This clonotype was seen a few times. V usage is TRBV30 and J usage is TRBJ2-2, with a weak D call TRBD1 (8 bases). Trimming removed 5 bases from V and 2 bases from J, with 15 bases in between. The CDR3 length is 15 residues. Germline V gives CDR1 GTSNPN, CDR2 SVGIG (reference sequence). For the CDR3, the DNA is TGTGCCTGGCTAGCGGACAGGGTAAACACCGGGGAGCTGTTTTTT. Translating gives CAWLADRVNTGELFF.

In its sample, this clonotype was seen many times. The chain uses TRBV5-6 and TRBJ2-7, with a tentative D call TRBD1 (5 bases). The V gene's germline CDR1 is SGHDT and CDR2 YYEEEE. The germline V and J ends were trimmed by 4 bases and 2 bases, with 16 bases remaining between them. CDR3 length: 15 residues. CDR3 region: CASSLSNAQAYEQYV. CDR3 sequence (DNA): TGTGCCAGCAGCCTTTCAAACGCACAGGCCTACGAGCAGTACGTC.

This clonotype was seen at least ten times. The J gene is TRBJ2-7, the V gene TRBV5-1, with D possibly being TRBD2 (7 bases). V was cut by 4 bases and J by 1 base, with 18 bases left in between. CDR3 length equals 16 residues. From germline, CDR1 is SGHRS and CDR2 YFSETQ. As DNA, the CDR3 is TGCGCCAGCAGCCGGGGGGCCCAGCGGGGTTCCTACGAGCAGTACTTC. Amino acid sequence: CASSRGAQRGSYEQYF.

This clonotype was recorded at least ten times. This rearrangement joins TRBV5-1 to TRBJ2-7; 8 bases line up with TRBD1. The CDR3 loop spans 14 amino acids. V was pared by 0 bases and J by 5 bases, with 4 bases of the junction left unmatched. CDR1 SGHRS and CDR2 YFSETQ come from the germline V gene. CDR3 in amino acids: CASSLGDRGDEQYV. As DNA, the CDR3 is TGCGCCAGCAGCTTGGGAGACAGGGGTGACGAGCAGTACGTC.

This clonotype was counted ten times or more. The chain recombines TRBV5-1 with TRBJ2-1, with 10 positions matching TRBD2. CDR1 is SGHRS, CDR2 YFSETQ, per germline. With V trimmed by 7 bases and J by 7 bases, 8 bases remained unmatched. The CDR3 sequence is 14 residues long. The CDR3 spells CASRLSGGANEQFF. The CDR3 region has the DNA TGCGCCAGCCGATTAAGCGGGGGGGCAAATGAGCAGTTCTTC.

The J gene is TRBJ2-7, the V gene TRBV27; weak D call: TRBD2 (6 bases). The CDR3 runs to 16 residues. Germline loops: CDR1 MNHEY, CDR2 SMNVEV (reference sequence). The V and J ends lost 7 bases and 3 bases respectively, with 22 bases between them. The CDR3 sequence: CASTKDRDSFSYEQYF. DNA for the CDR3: TGTGCCAGCACCAAAGACCGGGACTCCTTCAGCTACGAGCAGTACTTC.

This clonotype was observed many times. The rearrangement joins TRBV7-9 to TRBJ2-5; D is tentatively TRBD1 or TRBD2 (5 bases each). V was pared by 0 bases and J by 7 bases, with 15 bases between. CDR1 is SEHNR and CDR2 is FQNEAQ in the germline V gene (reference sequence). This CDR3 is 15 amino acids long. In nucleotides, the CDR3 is TGTGCCAGCAGCTTAGCCGGGACGGGCCTTGGGACCCAGTACTTC. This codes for CASSLAGTGLGTQYF.